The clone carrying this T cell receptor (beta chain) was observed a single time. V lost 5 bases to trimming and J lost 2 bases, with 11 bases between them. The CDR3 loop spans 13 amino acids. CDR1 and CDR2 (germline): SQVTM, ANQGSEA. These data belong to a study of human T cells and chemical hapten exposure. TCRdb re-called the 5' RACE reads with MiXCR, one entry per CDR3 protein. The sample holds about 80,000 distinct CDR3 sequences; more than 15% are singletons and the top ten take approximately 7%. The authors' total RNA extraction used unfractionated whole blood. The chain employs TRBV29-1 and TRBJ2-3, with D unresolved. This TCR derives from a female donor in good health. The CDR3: CSVKSRFTDTQYF. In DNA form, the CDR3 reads TGCAGCGTTAAAAGCCGCTTCACAGATACGCAGTATTTT.